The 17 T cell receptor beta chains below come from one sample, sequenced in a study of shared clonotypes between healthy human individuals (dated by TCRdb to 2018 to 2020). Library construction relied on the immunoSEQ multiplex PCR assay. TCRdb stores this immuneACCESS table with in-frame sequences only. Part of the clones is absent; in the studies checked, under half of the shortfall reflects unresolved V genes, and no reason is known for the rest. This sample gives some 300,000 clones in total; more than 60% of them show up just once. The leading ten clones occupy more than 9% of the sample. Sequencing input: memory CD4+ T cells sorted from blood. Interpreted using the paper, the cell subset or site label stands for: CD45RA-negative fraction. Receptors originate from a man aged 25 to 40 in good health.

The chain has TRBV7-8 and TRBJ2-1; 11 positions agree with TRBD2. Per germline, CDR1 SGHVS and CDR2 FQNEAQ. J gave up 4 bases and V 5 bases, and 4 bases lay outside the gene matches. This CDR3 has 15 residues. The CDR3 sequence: CASSPWTSGYNEQFF. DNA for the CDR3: TGTGCCAGCAGCCCGTGGACTAGCGGGTACAATGAGCAGTTCTTC.

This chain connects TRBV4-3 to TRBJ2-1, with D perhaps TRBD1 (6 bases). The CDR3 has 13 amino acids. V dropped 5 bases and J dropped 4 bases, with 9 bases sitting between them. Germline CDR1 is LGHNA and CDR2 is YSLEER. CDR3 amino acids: CASSSQGYNEQFF. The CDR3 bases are TGCGCCAGCAGCTCCCAGGGGTACAATGAGCAGTTCTTC.

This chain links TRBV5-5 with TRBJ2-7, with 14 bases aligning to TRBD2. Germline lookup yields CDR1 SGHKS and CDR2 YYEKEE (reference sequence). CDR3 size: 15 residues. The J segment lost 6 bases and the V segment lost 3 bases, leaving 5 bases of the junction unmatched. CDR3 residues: CASSWGLAGAGEQYF. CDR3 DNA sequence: TGTGCCAGCAGCTGGGGACTAGCGGGAGCAGGCGAGCAGTACTTC.

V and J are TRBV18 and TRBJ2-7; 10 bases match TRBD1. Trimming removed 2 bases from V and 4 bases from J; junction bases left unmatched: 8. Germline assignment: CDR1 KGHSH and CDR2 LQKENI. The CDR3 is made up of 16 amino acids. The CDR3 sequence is CASSPDRGLSLYEQYF. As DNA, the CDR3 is TGTGCCAGCTCACCAGACAGGGGGCTGTCCCTTTACGAGCAGTACTTC.

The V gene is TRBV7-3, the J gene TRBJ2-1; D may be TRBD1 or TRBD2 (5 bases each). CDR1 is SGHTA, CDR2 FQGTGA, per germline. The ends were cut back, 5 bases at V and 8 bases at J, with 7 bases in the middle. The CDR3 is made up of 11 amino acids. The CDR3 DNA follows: TGTGCCAGCAGCAGAGGGGATGAGCAGTTCTTC. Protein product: CASSRGDEQFF. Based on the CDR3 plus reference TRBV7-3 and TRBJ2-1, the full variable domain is GAGVSQTPSNKVTEKGKYVELRCDPISGHTALYWYRQSLGQGPEFLIYFQGTGAADDSGLPNDRFFAVRPEGSVSTLKIQRTERGDSAVYLCASSRGDEQFFGPGTRLTVL.

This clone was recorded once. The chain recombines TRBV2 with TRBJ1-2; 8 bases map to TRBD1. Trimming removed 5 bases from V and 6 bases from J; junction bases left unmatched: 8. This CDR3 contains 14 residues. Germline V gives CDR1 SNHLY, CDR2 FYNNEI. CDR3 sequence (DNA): TGTGCCAGCAGTCGGACAGGGACGATCAATGGCTACACCTTC. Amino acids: CASSRTGTINGYTF.

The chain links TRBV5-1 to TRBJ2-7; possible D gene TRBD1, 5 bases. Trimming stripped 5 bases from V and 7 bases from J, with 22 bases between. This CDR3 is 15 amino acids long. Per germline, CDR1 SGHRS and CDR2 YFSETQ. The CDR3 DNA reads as TGCGCCAGCAGAAGTACGGGCCAGGGAAAGAGGGAGCAGTACTTC. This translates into CASRSTGQGKREQYF.

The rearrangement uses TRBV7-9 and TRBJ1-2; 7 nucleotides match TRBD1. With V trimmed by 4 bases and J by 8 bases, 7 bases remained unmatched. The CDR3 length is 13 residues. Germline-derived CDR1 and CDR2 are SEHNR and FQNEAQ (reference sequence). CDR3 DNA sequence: TGTGCCAGCAGCTACGACAGGGCTGGAGGCTACACCTTC. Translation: CASSYDRAGGYTF. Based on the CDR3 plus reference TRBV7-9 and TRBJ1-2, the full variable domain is DTGVSQNPRHKITKRGQNVTFRCDPISEHNRLYWYRQTLGQGPEFLTYFQNEAQLEKSRLLSDRFSAERPKGSFSTLEIQRTEQGDSAMYLCASSYDRAGGYTFGSGTRLTVV.

The DNA for the CDR3 is TGCAGCGTTCGAGGAGAGGGAGAGCGCTACGAGCAGTACTTC. Encoded protein: CSVRGEGERYEQYF. The genes are TRBV29-1 and TRBJ2-7; D possibly corresponds to TRBD2 (5 bases). The V and J ends lost 5 bases and 3 bases respectively, with 17 bases between them. The CDR3 is 14 amino acids. Germline V gene sequence: CDR1 SQVTM, CDR2 ANQGSEA.

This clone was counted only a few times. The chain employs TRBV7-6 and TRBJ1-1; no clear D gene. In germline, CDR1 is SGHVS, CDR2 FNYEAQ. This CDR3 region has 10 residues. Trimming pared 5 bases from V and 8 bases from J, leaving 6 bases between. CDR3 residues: CASSGGEAFF. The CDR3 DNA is TGTGCCAGCAGCGGAGGAGAAGCTTTCTTT. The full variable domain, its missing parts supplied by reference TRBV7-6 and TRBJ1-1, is GAGVSQSPRYKVTKRGQDVALRCDPISGHVSLYWYRQALGQGPEFLTYFNYEAQQDKSGLPNDRFSAERPEGSISTLTIQRTEQRDSAMYRCASSGGEAFFGQGTRLTVV.

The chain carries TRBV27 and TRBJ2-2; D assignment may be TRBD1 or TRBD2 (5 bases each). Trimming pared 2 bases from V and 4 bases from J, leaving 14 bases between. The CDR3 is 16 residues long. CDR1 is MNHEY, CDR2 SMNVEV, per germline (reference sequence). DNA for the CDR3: TGTGCCAGCAGTTTAGGTTCTTTGAGGGGCACCGGGGAGCTGTTTTTT. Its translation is CASSLGSLRGTGELFF.

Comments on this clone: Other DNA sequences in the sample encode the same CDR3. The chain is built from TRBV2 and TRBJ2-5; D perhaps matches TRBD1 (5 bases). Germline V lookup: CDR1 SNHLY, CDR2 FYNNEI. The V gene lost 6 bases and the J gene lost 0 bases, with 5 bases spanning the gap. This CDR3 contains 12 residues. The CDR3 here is CASRTDQETQYF. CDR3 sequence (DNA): TGTGCCAGCAGGACAGACCAAGAGACCCAGTACTTC.

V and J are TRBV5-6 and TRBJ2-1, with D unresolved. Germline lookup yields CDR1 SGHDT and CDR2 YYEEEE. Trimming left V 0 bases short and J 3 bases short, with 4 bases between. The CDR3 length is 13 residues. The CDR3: CASSLGVYNEQFF. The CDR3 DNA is TGTGCCAGCAGCTTGGGGGTCTACAATGAGCAGTTCTTC.

The CDR3 nucleotides are TGTGCCTGGAGCGCCCTCTACGATACGCAGTATTTT. Translated, it gives CAWSALYDTQYF. This rearrangement joins TRBV30 to TRBJ2-3; D is unresolved. The CDR3 loop spans 12 amino acids. The V end was cut by 3 bases, the J end by 6 bases, with 10 bases between. Germline V lookup: CDR1 GTSNPN, CDR2 SVGIG (reference sequence).

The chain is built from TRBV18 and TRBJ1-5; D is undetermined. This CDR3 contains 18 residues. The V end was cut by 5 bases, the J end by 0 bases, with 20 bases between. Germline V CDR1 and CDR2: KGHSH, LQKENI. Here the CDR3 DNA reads TGTGCCAGCTCAGCCTCCGCGCCTACCCCTTATAGCAATCAGCCCCAGCATTTT. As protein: CASSASAPTPYSNQPQHF.

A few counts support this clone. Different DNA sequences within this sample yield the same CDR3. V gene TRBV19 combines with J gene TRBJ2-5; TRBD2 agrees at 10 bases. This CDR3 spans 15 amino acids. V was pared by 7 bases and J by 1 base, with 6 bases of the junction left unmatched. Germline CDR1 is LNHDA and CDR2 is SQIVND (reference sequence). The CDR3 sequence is CASTLTSGSQETQYF. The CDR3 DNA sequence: TGTGCCAGTACTTTGACTAGCGGGTCCCAAGAGACCCAGTACTTC.

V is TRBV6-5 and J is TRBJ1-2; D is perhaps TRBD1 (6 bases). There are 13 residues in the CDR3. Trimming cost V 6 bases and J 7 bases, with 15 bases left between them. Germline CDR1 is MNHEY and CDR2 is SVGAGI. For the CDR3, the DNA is TGTGCCAGCAGAACGGACAGTGTTGGTGGCTACACCTTC. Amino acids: CASRTDSVGGYTF.